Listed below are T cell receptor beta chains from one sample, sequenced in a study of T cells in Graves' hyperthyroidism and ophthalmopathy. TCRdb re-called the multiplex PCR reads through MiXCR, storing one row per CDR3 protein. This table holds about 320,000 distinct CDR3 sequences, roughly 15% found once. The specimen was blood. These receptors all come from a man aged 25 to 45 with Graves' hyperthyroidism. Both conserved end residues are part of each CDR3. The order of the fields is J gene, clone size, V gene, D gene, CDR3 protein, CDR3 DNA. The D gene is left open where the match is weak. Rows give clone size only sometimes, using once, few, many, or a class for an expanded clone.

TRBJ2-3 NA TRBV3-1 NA CASSQLTHSADTQYF TGTGCCAGCAGCCAACTTACCCATTCAGCAGATACGCAGTATTTT
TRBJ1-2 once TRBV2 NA CASSYAGNCGYTF TGTGCCAGCAGTTACGCGGGTAACTGTGGCTACACCTTC
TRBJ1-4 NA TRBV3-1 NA CASSPQGISTNEKLFF TGTGCCAGCAGCCCCCAGGGAATTTCAACTAATGAAAAACTGTTTTTT
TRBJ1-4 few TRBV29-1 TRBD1 CSVVDRAGEKLFF TGCAGCGTCGTGGACAGGGCGGGCGAAAAACTGTTTTTT
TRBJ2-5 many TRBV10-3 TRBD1 CAISESWGTGQETQYF TGTGCCATCAGTGAGTCCTGGGGGACAGGGCAAGAGACCCAGTACTTC
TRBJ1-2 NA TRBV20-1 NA CSATRQENYGYTF TGCAGTGCTACAAGACAGGAAAACTATGGCTACACCTTC
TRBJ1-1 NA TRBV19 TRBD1 CASSIAEGANTEAFF TGTGCCAGTAGTATAGCAGAGGGGGCGAACACTGAAGCTTTCTTT
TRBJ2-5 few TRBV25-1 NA CASRRSRVKGPETQYF TGTGCCAGCAGAAGGTCCCGAGTAAAAGGGCCAGAGACCCAGTACTTC
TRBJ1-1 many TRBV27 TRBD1 CASSWTGAETEAFF TGTGCCAGCAGTTGGACAGGGGCGGAAACTGAAGCTTTCTTT
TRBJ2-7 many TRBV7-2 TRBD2 CASSLGGTSDYEQYF TGTGCCAGCAGCTTAGGCGGGACTAGTGACTACGAGCAGTACTTC
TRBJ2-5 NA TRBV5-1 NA CASSLDGSETQYF TGCGCCAGCAGCTTGGACGGGAGCGAGACCCAGTACTTC
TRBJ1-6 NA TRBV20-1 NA CSTNIRAPYNSSLHF TGCAGTACCAACATCAGGGCACCCTATAATTCATCCCTCCACTTT
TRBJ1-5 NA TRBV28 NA CASSFWRAPSNQPQHF TGTGCCAGCAGTTTTTGGAGGGCCCCTTCAAATCAGCCCCAGCATTTT
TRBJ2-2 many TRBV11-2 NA CASSLLAPHTGELFF TGTGCCAGCAGCTTACTGGCGCCGCACACCGGGGAGCTGTTTTTT
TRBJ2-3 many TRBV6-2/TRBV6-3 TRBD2 CASREREIRDTQYF TGTGCCAGCCGCGAGCGGGAGATACGAGATACGCAGTATTTT
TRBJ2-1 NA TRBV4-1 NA CASSQEAAAISEQFF TGCGCCAGCAGCCAAGAAGCAGCGGCCATATCGGAGCAGTTCTTC
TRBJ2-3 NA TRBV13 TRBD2 CASSLRAGEKNTQYF TGTGCCAGCAGCCTCCGGGCGGGAGAAAAGAATACGCAGTATTTT
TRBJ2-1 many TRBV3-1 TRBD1 CASSHATGTGLWDEQFF TGTGCCAGCAGCCATGCTACCGGGACAGGGCTCTGGGATGAGCAGTTCTTC
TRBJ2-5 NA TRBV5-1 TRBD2 CASSSGSSGRAYQETQYF TGCGCCAGCAGCTCCGGTTCGAGCGGGAGGGCGTACCAAGAGACCCAGTACTTC
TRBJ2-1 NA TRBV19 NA CASSRYRDTNNEQFF TGTGCCAGTAGTAGATACCGGGACACGAACAATGAGCAGTTCTTC
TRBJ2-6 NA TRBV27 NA CASSLQMGRLSGANVLTF TGTGCCAGCAGTTTACAAATGGGCCGACTTTCTGGGGCCAACGTCCTGACTTTC
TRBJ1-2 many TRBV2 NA CASRESYYGYTF TGTGCCAGCAGGGAAAGTTACTATGGCTACACCTTC
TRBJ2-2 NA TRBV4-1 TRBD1 CASSQGDRVNTGELFF TGCGCCAGCAGCCAAGGGGACAGGGTGAACACCGGGGAGCTGTTTTTT
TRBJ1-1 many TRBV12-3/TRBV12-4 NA CASSLDILNTEAFF TGTGCCAGCAGTTTAGACATACTGAACACTGAAGCTTTCTTT
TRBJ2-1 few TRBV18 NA CASSPQGSYNEQFF TGTGCCAGCTCACCACAGGGGTCCTACAATGAGCAGTTCTTC
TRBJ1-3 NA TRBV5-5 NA CASSRPRGPGNTIYF TGTGCCAGCAGCCGACCCCGAGGCCCCGGAAACACCATATATTTT
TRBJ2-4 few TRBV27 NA CASSGRRGAKNIQYF TGTGCCAGCAGTGGAAGGCGCGGCGCCAAAAACATTCAGTACTTC
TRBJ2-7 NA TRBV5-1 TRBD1 CASSFGTGGHEQYF TGCGCCAGCAGCTTCGGGACAGGGGGTCACGAGCAGTACTTC
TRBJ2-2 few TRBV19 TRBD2 CASTPGTRFTGELFF TGTGCCAGTACCCCCGGGACTAGGTTCACCGGGGAGCTGTTTTTT
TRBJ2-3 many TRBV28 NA CASTPRQAISTDTQYF TGTGCCAGCACCCCGAGGCAGGCAATAAGCACAGATACGCAGTATTTT
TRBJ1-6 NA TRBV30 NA CAWTPSFNSPLHF TGTGCCTGGACGCCCAGCTTCAATTCACCCCTCCACTTT
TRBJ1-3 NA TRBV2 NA CASADRTTGNTIYF TGTGCCAGCGCTGACAGGACTACTGGAAACACCATATATTTT
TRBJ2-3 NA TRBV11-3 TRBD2 CASAPGGRGTDTQYF TGTGCCAGCGCCCCAGGCGGGAGGGGAACAGATACGCAGTATTTT
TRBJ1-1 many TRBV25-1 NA CASSEYSPSQNTEAFF TGTGCCAGCAGTGAATACAGCCCGAGCCAGAACACTGAAGCTTTCTTT
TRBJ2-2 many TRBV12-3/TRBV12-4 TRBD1 CASRPGQTNTGELFF TGTGCCAGCAGGCCGGGACAGACAAACACCGGGGAGCTGTTTTTT
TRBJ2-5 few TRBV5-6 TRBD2 CASSFSGTSGQETQYF TGTGCCAGCAGCTTCTCCGGGACTAGCGGACAAGAGACCCAGTACTTC
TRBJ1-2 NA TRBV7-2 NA CASSFPGTRAAYYGYTF TGTGCCAGCAGCTTCCCCGGAACCAGGGCCGCTTACTATGGCTACACCTTC
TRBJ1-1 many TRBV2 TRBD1 CASRKGTGGRYTEAFF TGTGCCAGCAGAAAGGGGACAGGGGGCAGATACACTGAAGCTTTCTTT
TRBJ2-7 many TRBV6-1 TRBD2 CASSLTPSGSFYEQYF TGTGCCAGCAGTCTGACGCCTAGCGGGAGTTTCTACGAGCAGTACTTC
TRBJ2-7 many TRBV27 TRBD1 CASQPGQDLYEQYF TGTGCCAGCCAACCGGGACAGGATCTCTACGAGCAGTACTTC
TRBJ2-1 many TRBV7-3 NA CASSPTSGYNEQFF TGTGCCAGCAGCCCAACGAGCGGATACAATGAGCAGTTCTTC
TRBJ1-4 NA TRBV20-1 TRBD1 CSAPPHRGGGGKLFF TGCAGTGCTCCCCCCCACAGGGGGGGGGGGGGAAAACTGTTTTTT
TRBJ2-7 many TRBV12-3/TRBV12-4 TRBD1 CASSLTGQGIYEQYF TGTGCCAGCAGTCTGACGGGACAGGGAATCTACGAGCAGTACTTC
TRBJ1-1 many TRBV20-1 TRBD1 CSAPRQGGTEAFF TGCAGTGCGCCTAGACAGGGAGGGACTGAAGCTTTCTTT
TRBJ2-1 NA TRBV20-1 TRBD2 CSAHTSGRNNEQFF TGCAGTGCACATACTAGCGGGAGAAACAATGAGCAGTTCTTC